What follows is one T cell receptor beta chain and its context. Generated by immunoSEQ multiplex PCR, the TCRdb table keeps only in-frame clones and is missing some. The data contain approximately 320,000 clones, just under 90% of them singletons. In germline, CDR1 is LNHNV, CDR2 YYDKDF (reference sequence). The CDR3 consists of 13 residues. V was shortened by 4 bases and J by 5 bases, with 10 bases between the two germline ends. The data stem from a study of blood T cell repertoires in COVID-19. This sequence joins TRBV15 and TRBJ2-3; D may be TRBD2 (5 bases). The source of this sequence is a woman aged 25 to 39 with COVID-19, enrolled during active disease. The sequencing sample was made of peripheral blood. The CDR3 sequence: CATSILRGDTQYF. CDR3 nucleotides: TGTGCCACCAGCATCCTACGGGGAGATACGCAGTATTTT.